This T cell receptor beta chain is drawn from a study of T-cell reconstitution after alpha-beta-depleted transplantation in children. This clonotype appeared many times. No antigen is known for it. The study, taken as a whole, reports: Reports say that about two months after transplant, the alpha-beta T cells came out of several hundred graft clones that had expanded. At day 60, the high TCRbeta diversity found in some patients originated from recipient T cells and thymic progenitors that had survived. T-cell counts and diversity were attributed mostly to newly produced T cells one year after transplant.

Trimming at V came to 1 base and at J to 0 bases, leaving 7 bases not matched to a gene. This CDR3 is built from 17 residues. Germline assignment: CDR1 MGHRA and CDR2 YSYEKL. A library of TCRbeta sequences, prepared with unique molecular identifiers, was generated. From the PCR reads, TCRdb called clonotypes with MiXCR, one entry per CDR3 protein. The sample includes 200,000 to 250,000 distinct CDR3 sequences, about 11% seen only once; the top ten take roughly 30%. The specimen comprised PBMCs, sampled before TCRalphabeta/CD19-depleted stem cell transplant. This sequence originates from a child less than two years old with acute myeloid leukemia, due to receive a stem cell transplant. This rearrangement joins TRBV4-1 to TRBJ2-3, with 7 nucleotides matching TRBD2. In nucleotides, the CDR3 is TGCGCCAGCAGCCAAGTGAGTAGCGGGCTCAGCACAGATACGCAGTATTTT. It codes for CASSQVSSGLSTDTQYF.